This TCR beta chain is from a study of cytomegalovirus exposure and HLA in healthy donors. Whole-study context: T cells numbering about 179 million yielded approximately 100 million unique TCR beta sequences in an earlier analysis.

This clone has more than one count but fewer than ten. 60 Vbeta and 13 Jbeta primers were used in PCR. Libraries were prepared by immunoSEQ multiplex PCR; TCRdb keeps only in-frame clonotypes and omits some of them. The sample lists 150,000 to 200,000 clones; approximately 71% were seen once. The germline V and J ends were trimmed by 4 bases and 4 bases, with 10 bases remaining between them. CDR1 LNHDA and CDR2 SQIVND come from the germline V gene (reference sequence). The CDR3 extends over 13 amino acids. The sequenced sample was PBMCs. This TCR was sampled from a young man in good health and CMV-seropositive. The rearrangement links TRBV19 to TRBJ1-2; maybe TRBD1 (5 bases). As DNA, the CDR3 is TGTGCCAGTAGTACCTCGGACATCTATGGCTACACCTTC. It yields the protein CASSTSDIYGYTF.